Listed below are T cell receptor beta chains from one sample, sequenced in a study of T-cell memory formation after mild COVID-19. TCRdb redid the calling of the 5' RACE reads with MiXCR, one entry per CDR3 protein. The data hold about 140,000 distinct CDR3 sequences, with under 7% observed a single time. Sequencing was performed on PBMCs or a T cell subset sorted from them (not recorded which). These receptors were taken from an adult woman who had mild COVID-19 (a few samples of this study predate the infection). Cell type and time point are not known. Each CDR3 is given with its conserved first and last residue. D genes are given only for firm matches. Expanded clones get a size class; other rows say once, few or many, or leave the size out.

j_gene: TRBJ2-1; abundance: few; v_gene: TRBV5-6; d_gene: NA; CDR3aa: CASSLGWGSSSYNEQFF; CDR3nt: TGTGCCAGCAGCTTGGGGTGGGGCTCCAGCTCCTACAATGAGCAGTTCTTC
j_gene: TRBJ2-2; abundance: few; v_gene: TRBV24-1; d_gene: NA; CDR3aa: CATSWTTGNTGELFF; CDR3nt: TGTGCCACCAGTTGGACGACAGGGAACACCGGGGAGCTGTTTTTT
j_gene: TRBJ2-1; abundance: NA; v_gene: TRBV7-2; d_gene: TRBD1; CDR3aa: CASSLALTGWQFF; CDR3nt: TGTGCCAGCAGCTTAGCCTTGACAGGGTGGCAGTTCTTC
j_gene: TRBJ2-1; abundance: NA; v_gene: TRBV5-1; d_gene: NA; CDR3aa: CASSLWQGGGNEQFF; CDR3nt: TGCGCCAGCAGCTTGTGGCAGGGAGGAGGCAATGAGCAGTTCTTC
j_gene: TRBJ2-7; abundance: many; v_gene: TRBV7-2; d_gene: NA; CDR3aa: CASSSRLVSHEQYF; CDR3nt: TGTGCCAGCAGCTCCCGACTAGTATCCCACGAGCAGTACTTC
j_gene: TRBJ1-6; abundance: NA; v_gene: TRBV5-4; d_gene: TRBD1; CDR3aa: CASSPTGSDSPLHF; CDR3nt: TGTGCCAGCAGCCCGACAGGGTCCGATTCACCCCTCCACTTT
j_gene: TRBJ1-1; abundance: NA; v_gene: TRBV6-2/TRBV6-3; d_gene: NA; CDR3aa: CASSTTTQGGKNTEAFF; CDR3nt: TGTGCCAGCAGCACTACTACACAGGGCGGGAAGAACACTGAAGCTTTCTTT
j_gene: TRBJ2-7; abundance: NA; v_gene: TRBV12-3/TRBV12-4; d_gene: TRBD2; CDR3aa: CASSFGLAGAGQYF; CDR3nt: TGTGCCAGCAGCTTCGGACTAGCGGGAGCCGGACAGTACTTC
j_gene: TRBJ1-1; abundance: NA; v_gene: TRBV5-6; d_gene: NA; CDR3aa: CASSLIMEGPNTEAFF; CDR3nt: TGTGCCAGCAGCCTCATTATGGAGGGGCCGAACACTGAAGCTTTCTTT
j_gene: TRBJ2-1; abundance: few; v_gene: TRBV24-1; d_gene: TRBD1; CDR3aa: CATSDRQGVYNEQFF; CDR3nt: TGTGCCACCAGTGACCGACAGGGGGTTTACAATGAGCAGTTCTTC
j_gene: TRBJ2-2; abundance: NA; v_gene: TRBV15; d_gene: NA; CDR3aa: CASSRPNTGELFF; CDR3nt: TGTGCCAGTAGCCGCCCGAACACCGGGGAGCTGTTTTTT
j_gene: TRBJ1-1; abundance: NA; v_gene: TRBV3-1; d_gene: NA; CDR3aa: CASSQPNTEAFF; CDR3nt: TGTGCCAGCAGCCAACCAAACACTGAAGCTTTCTTT
j_gene: TRBJ2-1; abundance: many; v_gene: TRBV10-3; d_gene: NA; CDR3aa: CAISEEGYNEQFF; CDR3nt: TGTGCCATCAGTGAGGAGGGGTACAATGAGCAGTTCTTC
j_gene: TRBJ2-3; abundance: NA; v_gene: TRBV7-2; d_gene: TRBD1; CDR3aa: CASSSTGETDTQYF; CDR3nt: TGTGCCAGCAGCTCGACAGGGGAGACAGATACGCAGTATTTT
j_gene: TRBJ2-1; abundance: many; v_gene: TRBV20-1; d_gene: TRBD2; CDR3aa: CSASGRGFSYNEQFF; CDR3nt: TGCAGTGCTAGCGGGAGGGGGTTCTCCTACAATGAGCAGTTCTTC
j_gene: TRBJ2-4; abundance: few; v_gene: TRBV5-8; d_gene: TRBD1; CDR3aa: CASSGGQGKEVLKNIQYF; CDR3nt: TGTGCCAGCAGCGGGGGACAGGGTAAAGAGGTACTCAAAAACATTCAGTACTTC
j_gene: TRBJ2-4; abundance: many; v_gene: TRBV18; d_gene: TRBD1; CDR3aa: CASSDRENIQYF; CDR3nt: TGTGCCAGCTCGGACAGGGAAAACATTCAGTACTTC
j_gene: TRBJ1-2; abundance: many; v_gene: TRBV11-3; d_gene: NA; CDR3aa: CASSRHQANYGYTF; CDR3nt: TGTGCCAGCAGCCGACACCAAGCTAACTATGGCTACACCTTC
j_gene: TRBJ2-7; abundance: many; v_gene: TRBV4-1; d_gene: NA; CDR3aa: CASSQVLGDARYEQYF; CDR3nt: TGCGCCAGCAGCCAAGTTCTCGGCGATGCCCGCTACGAGCAGTACTTC
j_gene: TRBJ2-1; abundance: many; v_gene: TRBV12-3/TRBV12-4; d_gene: TRBD1; CDR3aa: CASSFGQGVSYNEQFF; CDR3nt: TGTGCCAGCAGTTTCGGACAGGGGGTATCCTACAATGAGCAGTTCTTC
j_gene: TRBJ1-6; abundance: NA; v_gene: TRBV20-1; d_gene: NA; CDR3aa: CSASPGTNNSPLHF; CDR3nt: TGCAGTGCCTCCCCCGGGACAAATAATTCACCCCTCCACTTT
j_gene: TRBJ2-2; abundance: few; v_gene: TRBV20-1; d_gene: TRBD1; CDR3aa: CSAQDRAGTGELFF; CDR3nt: TGCAGTGCCCAGGACAGGGCGGGCACCGGGGAGCTGTTTTTT
j_gene: TRBJ2-7; abundance: many; v_gene: TRBV6-5; d_gene: TRBD1; CDR3aa: CASSLDRGQVYEQYF; CDR3nt: TGTGCCAGCAGTCTGGACAGGGGGCAGGTATACGAGCAGTACTTC
j_gene: TRBJ2-5; abundance: many; v_gene: TRBV9; d_gene: NA; CDR3aa: CASSVYSQETQYF; CDR3nt: TGTGCCAGCAGCGTCTACAGCCAAGAGACCCAGTACTTC
j_gene: TRBJ1-4; abundance: many; v_gene: TRBV5-1; d_gene: NA; CDR3aa: CASTRQEKKEGEKLFF; CDR3nt: TGCGCCAGCACGCGACAGGAAAAAAAGGAAGGTGAAAAACTGTTTTTT